This T cell receptor beta chain was retrieved from a study of T cell changes during pregnancy in multiple sclerosis. The CDR3 runs 14 residues. Unmatched junction bases numbered 3, after V lost 3 bases and J lost 3 bases. Per germline, CDR1 SGDLS and CDR2 YYNGEE. The assay was immunoSEQ multiplex PCR, and TCRdb's table has in-frame clones only and misses some. The sample consists of tens of thousands of clones, about nine tenths of them appearing once. This clonotype was sampled from a female donor with multiple sclerosis, enrolled in a pregnancy study. The input for sequencing was CD4+ T cells from peripheral blood mononuclear cells, taken before pregnancy. The J gene is TRBJ1-1, the V gene TRBV9; 9 bases are shared with TRBD1. The CDR3 DNA follows: TGTGCCAGCAGCGACCGGACAGGGGACACTGAAGCTTTCTTT. It yields the protein CASSDRTGDTEAFF.